The T cell receptor (beta chain) under discussion was sequenced for a study of blood T cell repertoires in COVID-19. As for the study in general: The United States, Italy and Spain were the sources of the acute and convalescent COVID-19 samples.

How the authors handled the data: The authors estimated nucleated cell counts from reference gene primer amplification. Assay: immunoSEQ multiplex PCR; the TCRdb copy retains only in-frame clones and omits some. V and J calls and clone size come straight from that table; D and trimming were deduced from the DNA. The table shows about 35,000 clones, with about 89% occurring only once. Germline V gene sequence: CDR1 MDHEN, CDR2 SYDVKM. Trimming pared 7 bases from V and 4 bases from J, leaving 8 bases between. The CDR3 has 11 amino acids. Sequencing used peripheral blood. V is TRBV28 and J is TRBJ2-7; D perhaps matches TRBD1 (6 bases). This TCR was sampled from a human donor in a cohort sampled during active COVID-19. The CDR3 nucleotides read TGTGCCAGCACGCAGGGGTACGAGCAGTACTTC. It encodes CASTQGYEQYF.